The source of this T cell receptor (beta chain) is a study of glioma-infiltrating T cells. Study results and limitations: Non-neoplastic patients had below-expected tissue-blood divergence, while all gliomas exceeded expectation. Very few CDR3 sequences were shared between tissue and blood.

The germline CDR1 and CDR2 sequences are SGHDN and FVKESK. Between the trimmed V and J ends, which lost 4 bases and 10 bases, there was a span of 11 bases. The CDR3 contains 13 residues. The table lists this clonotype with many counts. The antigen remains unidentified. Amplification of TCR alpha and beta CDR3 regions from RNA used iRepertoire nested multiplex PCR. Tissue mRNA or PBMC total RNA, roughly 85-450 ng, went into one-step reverse transcription and amplification. One entry per CDR3 protein results from TCRdb running MiXCR on the multiplex PCR reads. The sample shows over 100,000 distinct CDR3 sequences, 25% to 30% of them seen only once.

The chain carries TRBV14 and TRBJ1-6, with D possibly being TRBD1 (6 bases). The receptor was isolated from a human donor with low-grade glioma or glioblastoma, undergoing nonglioma brain surgery, or in good health (not recorded which). Material: glioma tissue, nonneoplastic brain tissue, or PBMCs (not recorded which). The CDR3 region has the DNA TGTGCCAGCAGCCGGACAGTACTATCACCCCTCCACTTT. The encoded protein is CASSRTVLSPLHF.